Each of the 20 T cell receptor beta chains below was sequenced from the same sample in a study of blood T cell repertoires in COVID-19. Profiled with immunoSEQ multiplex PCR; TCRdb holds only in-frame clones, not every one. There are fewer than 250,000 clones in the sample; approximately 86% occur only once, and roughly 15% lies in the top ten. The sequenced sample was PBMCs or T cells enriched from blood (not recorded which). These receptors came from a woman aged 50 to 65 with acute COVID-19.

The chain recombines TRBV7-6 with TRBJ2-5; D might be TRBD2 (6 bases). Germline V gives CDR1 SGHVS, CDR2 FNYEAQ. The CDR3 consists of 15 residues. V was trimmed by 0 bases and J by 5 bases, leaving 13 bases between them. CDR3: CASSLAVFGTETQYF. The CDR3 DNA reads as TGTGCCAGCAGCTTAGCAGTGTTCGGGACTGAGACCCAGTACTTC.

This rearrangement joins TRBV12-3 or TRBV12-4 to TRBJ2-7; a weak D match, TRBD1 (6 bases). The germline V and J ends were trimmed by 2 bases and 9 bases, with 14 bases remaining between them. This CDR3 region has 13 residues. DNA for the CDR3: TGTGCCAGCAGTTTAAGGGCGGGCAGGGGGCAGTACTTC. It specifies CASSLRAGRGQYF.

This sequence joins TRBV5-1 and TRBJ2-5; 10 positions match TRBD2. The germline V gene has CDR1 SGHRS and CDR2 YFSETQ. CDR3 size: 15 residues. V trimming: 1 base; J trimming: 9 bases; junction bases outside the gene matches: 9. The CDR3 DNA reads TGCGCCAGCAGCTTGACTAGCGGGATCCAAGGGGCCCAGTACTTC. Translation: CASSLTSGIQGAQYF.

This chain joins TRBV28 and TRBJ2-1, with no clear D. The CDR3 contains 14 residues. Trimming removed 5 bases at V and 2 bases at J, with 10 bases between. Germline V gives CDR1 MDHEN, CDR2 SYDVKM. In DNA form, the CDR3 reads TGTGCCAGCAGTCCCCCAACTGCCTACAATGAGCAGTTCTTC. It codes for CASSPPTAYNEQFF.

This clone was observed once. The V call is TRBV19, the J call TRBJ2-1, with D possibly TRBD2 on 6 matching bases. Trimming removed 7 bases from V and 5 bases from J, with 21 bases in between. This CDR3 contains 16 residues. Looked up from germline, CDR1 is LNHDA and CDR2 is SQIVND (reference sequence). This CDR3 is CASKSAMRGSNNEQFF. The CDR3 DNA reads TGTGCCAGTAAGTCGGCTATGCGGGGTTCCAACAATGAGCAGTTCTTC.

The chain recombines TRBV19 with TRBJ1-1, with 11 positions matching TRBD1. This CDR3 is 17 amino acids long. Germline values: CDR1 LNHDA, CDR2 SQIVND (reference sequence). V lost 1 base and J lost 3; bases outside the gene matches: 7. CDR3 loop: CASSIVFGQGADTEAFF. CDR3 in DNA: TGTGCCAGTAGTATAGTTTTCGGACAGGGGGCGGACACTGAAGCTTTCTTT.

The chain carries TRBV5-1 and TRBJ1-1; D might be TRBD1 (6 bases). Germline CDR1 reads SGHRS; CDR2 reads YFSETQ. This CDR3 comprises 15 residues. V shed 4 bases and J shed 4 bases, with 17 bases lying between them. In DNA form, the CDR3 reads TGCGCCAGCAGCCCCTGGGCGGACAGACCCACTGAAGCTTTCTTT. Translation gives CASSPWADRPTEAFF.

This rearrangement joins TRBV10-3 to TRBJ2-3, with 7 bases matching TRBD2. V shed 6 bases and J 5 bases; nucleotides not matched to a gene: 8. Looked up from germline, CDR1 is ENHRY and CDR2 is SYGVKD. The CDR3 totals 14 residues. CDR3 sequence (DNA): TGTGCCATCAGCCTGGGGGGGTTGGGAGATACGCAGTATTTT. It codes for CAISLGGLGDTQYF.

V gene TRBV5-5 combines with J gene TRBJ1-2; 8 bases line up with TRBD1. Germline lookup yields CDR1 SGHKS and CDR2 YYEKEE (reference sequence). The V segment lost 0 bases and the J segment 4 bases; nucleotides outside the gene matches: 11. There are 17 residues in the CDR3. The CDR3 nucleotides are TGTGCCAGCAGCTTGGTACAGGGGGAGGTATTGGGCTATGGCTACACCTTC. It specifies CASSLVQGEVLGYGYTF.

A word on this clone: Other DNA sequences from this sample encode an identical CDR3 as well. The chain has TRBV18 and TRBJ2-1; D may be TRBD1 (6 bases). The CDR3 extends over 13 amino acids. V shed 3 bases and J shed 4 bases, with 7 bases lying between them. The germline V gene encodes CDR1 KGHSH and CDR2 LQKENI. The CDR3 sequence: CASSPTGYNEQFF. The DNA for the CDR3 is TGTGCCAGCTCACCGACAGGATACAATGAGCAGTTCTTC. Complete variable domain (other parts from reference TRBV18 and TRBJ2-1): NAGVMQNPRHLVRRRGQEARLRCSPMKGHSHVYWYRQLPEEGLKFMVYLQKENIIDESGMPKERFSAEFPKEGPSILRIQQVVRGDSAAYFCASSPTGYNEQFFGPGTRLTVL.

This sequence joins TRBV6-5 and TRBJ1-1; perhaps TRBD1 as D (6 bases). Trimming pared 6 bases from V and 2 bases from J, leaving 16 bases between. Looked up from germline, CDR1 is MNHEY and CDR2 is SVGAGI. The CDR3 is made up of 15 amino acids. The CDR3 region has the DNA TGTGCCAGCAGGCTGGGGGCAGGTATTAACACTGAAGCTTTCTTT. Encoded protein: CASRLGAGINTEAFF.

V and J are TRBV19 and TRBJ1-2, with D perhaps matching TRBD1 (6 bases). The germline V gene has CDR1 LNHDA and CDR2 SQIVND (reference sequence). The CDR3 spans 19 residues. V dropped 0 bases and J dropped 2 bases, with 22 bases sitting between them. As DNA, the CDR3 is TGTGCCAGTAGTATAGATATTCCGGACAGCGATTCAAAAAACTATGGCTACACCTTC. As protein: CASSIDIPDSDSKNYGYTF.

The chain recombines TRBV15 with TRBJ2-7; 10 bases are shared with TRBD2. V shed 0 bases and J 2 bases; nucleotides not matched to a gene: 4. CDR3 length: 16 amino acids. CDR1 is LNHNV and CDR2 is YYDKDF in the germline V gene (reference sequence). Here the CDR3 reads CATSRDPGTSAYEQYF. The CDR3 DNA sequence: TGTGCCACCAGCAGAGACCCCGGGACTAGCGCCTACGAGCAGTACTTC.

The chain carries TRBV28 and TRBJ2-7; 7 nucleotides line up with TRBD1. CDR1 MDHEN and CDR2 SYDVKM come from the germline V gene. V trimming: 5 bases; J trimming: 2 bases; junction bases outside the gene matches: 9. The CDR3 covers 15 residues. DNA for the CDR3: TGTGCCAGCAGTATAACCGGGACAGTGCCCTACGAGCAGTACTTC. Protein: CASSITGTVPYEQYF.

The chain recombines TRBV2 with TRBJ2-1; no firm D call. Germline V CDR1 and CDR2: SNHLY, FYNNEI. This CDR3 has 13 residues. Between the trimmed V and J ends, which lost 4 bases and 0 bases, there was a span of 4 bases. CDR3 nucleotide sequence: TGTGCCAGCAGTGTCCGCTCCTACAATGAGCAGTTCTTC. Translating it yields CASSVRSYNEQFF.

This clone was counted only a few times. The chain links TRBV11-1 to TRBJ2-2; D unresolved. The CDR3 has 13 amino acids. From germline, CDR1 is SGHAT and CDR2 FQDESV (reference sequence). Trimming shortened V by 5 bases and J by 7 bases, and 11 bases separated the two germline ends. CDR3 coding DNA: TGTGCCAGCAGCCTACGAGGCCTCGGGGAGCTGTTTTTT. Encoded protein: CASSLRGLGELFF.

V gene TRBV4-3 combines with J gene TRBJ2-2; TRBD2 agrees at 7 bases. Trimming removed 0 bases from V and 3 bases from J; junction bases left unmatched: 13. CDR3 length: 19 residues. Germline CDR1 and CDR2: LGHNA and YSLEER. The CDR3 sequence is CASSQDYRTPGGYTGELFF. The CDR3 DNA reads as TGCGCCAGCAGCCAAGATTACAGAACCCCGGGGGGATACACCGGGGAGCTGTTTTTT.

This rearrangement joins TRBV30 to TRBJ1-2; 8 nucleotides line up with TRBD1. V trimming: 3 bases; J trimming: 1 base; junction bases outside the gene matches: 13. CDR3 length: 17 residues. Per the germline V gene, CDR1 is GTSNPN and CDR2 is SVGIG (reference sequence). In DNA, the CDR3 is TGTGCCTGGAGCCCGACCGGCAGGGGGCGTTTTAACTATGGCTACACCTTC. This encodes CAWSPTGRGRFNYGYTF.

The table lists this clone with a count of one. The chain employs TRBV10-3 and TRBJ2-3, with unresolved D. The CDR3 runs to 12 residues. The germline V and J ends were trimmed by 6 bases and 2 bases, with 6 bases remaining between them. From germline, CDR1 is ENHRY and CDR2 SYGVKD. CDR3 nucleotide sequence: TGTGCCATCAGGAGCCTCACAGATACGCAGTATTTT. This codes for CAIRSLTDTQYF.

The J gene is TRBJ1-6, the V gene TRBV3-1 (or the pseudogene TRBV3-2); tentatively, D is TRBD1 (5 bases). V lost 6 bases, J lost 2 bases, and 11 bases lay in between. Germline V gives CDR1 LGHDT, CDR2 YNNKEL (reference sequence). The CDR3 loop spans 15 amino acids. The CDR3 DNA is TGTGCCAGCAGGCCGGGGGTCACCTATAATTCACCCCTCCACTTT. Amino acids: CASRPGVTYNSPLHF.